Presented here are 30 T cell receptor beta chains from one specimen sequenced in a study of blood T cell repertoires in COVID-19. Some clones are missing from TCRdb's copy, which holds only in-frame ones; the method was immunoSEQ multiplex PCR. There are roughly 150,000 clones in the sample; just under 85% occur only once, and roughly 8.8% lies in the top ten. Sample: peripheral blood. These receptors all stem from a woman of 80 years or more with COVID-19, enrolled during active disease.

The chain is built from TRBV7-6 and TRBJ2-3; D might be TRBD1 (5 bases). Germline CDR1 reads SGHVS; CDR2 reads FNYEAQ. The CDR3 covers 15 residues. V dropped 0 bases and J dropped 2 bases, with 9 bases sitting between them. The CDR3 loop is CASSLAQGPTDTQYF. In nucleotides, the CDR3 is TGTGCCAGCAGCTTAGCTCAGGGCCCCACAGATACGCAGTATTTT.

The chain joins TRBV12-3 or TRBV12-4 to TRBJ1-5, with D possibly being TRBD1 (6 bases). Trimming cost V 5 bases and J 11 bases, with 13 bases left between them. There are 12 residues in the CDR3. CDR3 region: CASSRNREAQHF. In DNA, the CDR3 is TGTGCCAGCAGTCGGAACAGGGAAGCCCAGCATTTT.

The V call is TRBV19, the J call TRBJ2-5, with D maybe TRBD2 (5 bases). V gave up 6 bases and J gave up 3 bases, with 17 bases separating them. Looked up from germline, CDR1 is LNHDA and CDR2 is SQIVND (reference sequence). This CDR3 spans 15 amino acids. The CDR3 coding sequence is TGTGCCAGTAGCAAAGGACTGTACCGGGAAGAGACCCAGTACTTC. Translation gives CASSKGLYREETQYF.

With respect to this clone: The same CDR3 is also encoded by other DNA sequences in this sample. The CDR3 spells CASSESVQETQYF. CDR3 bases: TGTGCCAGCAGTGAGTCAGTCCAAGAGACCCAGTACTTC. This sequence joins TRBV2 and TRBJ2-5; no clear D. The CDR3 consists of 13 residues. Germline loops: CDR1 SNHLY, CDR2 FYNNEI. V lost 3 bases and J 1 base, leaving 6 bases between the germline ends.

V usage is TRBV29-1 and J usage is TRBJ2-3; D is unresolved. Trimming cost V 0 bases and J 5 bases, with 6 bases left between them. Germline CDR1 is SQVTM and CDR2 is ANQGSEA. CDR3 size: 12 residues. The CDR3 is CSVEDRGDTQYF. The CDR3 DNA reads TGCAGCGTTGAAGACAGAGGAGATACGCAGTATTTT.

The chain employs TRBV7-3 and TRBJ2-1; D is undetermined. V gave up 5 bases and J gave up 9 bases, with 17 bases separating them. Germline CDR1 reads SGHTA; CDR2 reads FQGTGA. CDR3 length equals 14 residues. The CDR3 loop reads CASSPYSDGGEQFF. The CDR3 coding sequence is TGTGCCAGCAGCCCCTATTCCGACGGCGGTGAGCAGTTCTTC.

This clone was seen just once. The chain joins TRBV6-5 to TRBJ2-1; 7 positions agree with TRBD1. Looked up from germline, CDR1 is MNHEY and CDR2 is SVGAGI. The CDR3 runs 13 residues. CDR3 sequence reads: CASRTGSYNEQFF. Written as DNA, the CDR3 is TGTGCTTCAAGGACAGGCTCCTACAATGAGCAGTTCTTC.

The chain combines TRBV6-5 with TRBJ1-4, with D tentatively TRBD1 (6 bases). This CDR3 comprises 14 residues. Per germline, CDR1 MNHEY and CDR2 SVGAGI. V lost 2 bases, J lost 10 bases, and 14 bases lay in between. Written as DNA, the CDR3 is TGTGCCAGCAGTTACACCTCAGGGGAGGGAAAACTGTTTTTT. It specifies CASSYTSGEGKLFF.

V usage is TRBV7-9 and J usage is TRBJ2-7; 7 bases are shared with TRBD2. Germline values: CDR1 SEHNR, CDR2 FQNEAQ (reference sequence). Trimming removed 1 base from V and 6 bases from J; junction bases left unmatched: 9. The CDR3 has 15 residues. CDR3 nucleotides: TGTGCCAGCAGCTTAGTTCTGGCGGGAGTATTCGAGCAGTACTTC. It yields the protein CASSLVLAGVFEQYF.

The V and J genes are TRBV5-4 and TRBJ2-5; 9 nucleotides match TRBD1. Germline trimming cut 5 bases from V and 1 base from J; bases unmatched to any gene: 6. Germline values: CDR1 SGHNT, CDR2 YYREEE (reference sequence). This CDR3 has 15 residues. The CDR3 is CASSPGQGSQETQYF. The CDR3 nucleotides read TGTGCCAGCAGTCCGGGACAGGGAAGCCAAGAGACCCAGTACTTC.

To note about this clone: This specimen includes other DNA sequences encoding the same CDR3. This rearrangement joins TRBV5-1 to TRBJ2-1; TRBD2 matches 9 bases. CDR1 SGHRS and CDR2 YFSETQ come from the germline V gene. The CDR3 runs to 15 residues. V was pared by 4 bases and J by 0 bases, with 2 bases of the junction left unmatched. The CDR3 bases are TGCGCCAGCAGCATTAGCGGGAGCTCCTACAATGAGCAGTTCTTC. Translating it yields CASSISGSSYNEQFF.

The chain's CDR3 is CASSVVVDSEQFF. The CDR3 region has the DNA TGTGCCAGCAGCGTAGTTGTAGATAGTGAGCAGTTCTTC. V is TRBV9 and J is TRBJ2-1, with D unresolved. CDR1 and CDR2 (germline): SGDLS, YYNGEE. The CDR3 runs to 13 residues. Trimming cost V 0 bases and J 9 bases, with 10 bases left between them.

This chain links TRBV6-6 with TRBJ1-6, with 7 bases fitting TRBD1. There are 14 residues in the CDR3. The germline V gene encodes CDR1 MNHNY and CDR2 SVGAGI (reference sequence). V shed 8 bases, J shed 4 bases, and the junction held 5 bases outside the gene matches. CDR3 loop: CASLTGEYNSPLHF. The CDR3 nucleotides read TGTGCCAGCCTTACAGGGGAGTATAATTCACCCCTCCACTTT.

The chain combines TRBV5-1 with TRBJ2-2, with D maybe TRBD1 (6 bases). This CDR3 has 16 residues. In germline, CDR1 is SGHRS, CDR2 YFSETQ. V lost 3 bases to trimming and J lost 0 bases, with 12 bases between them. CDR3: CASSWRQASNTGELFF. CDR3 coding DNA: TGCGCCAGCAGCTGGAGACAGGCCTCGAACACCGGGGAGCTGTTTTTT.

The chain uses TRBV2 and TRBJ1-6; 12 bases map to TRBD1. The germline V gene encodes CDR1 SNHLY and CDR2 FYNNEI. This CDR3 contains 15 residues. J was trimmed by 7 bases and V by 7 bases; bases with no gene match: 5. DNA for the CDR3: TGTGCCAGCACCGGGACAGGGGGCGAGAATTCACCCCTCCACTTT. Protein product: CASTGTGGENSPLHF. Full variable domain (remainder filled in from reference TRBV2 and TRBJ1-6): EPEVTQTPSHQVTQMGQEVILRCVPISNHLYFYWYRQILGQKVEFLVSFYNNEISEKSEIFDDQFSVERPDGSNFTLKIRSTKLEDSAMYFCASTGTGGENSPLHFGNGTRLTVT.

The chain links TRBV5-1 to TRBJ2-1; 11 nucleotides align to TRBD2. Trimming removed 4 bases from V and 8 bases from J; junction bases left unmatched: 8. The CDR3 runs 15 residues. Looked up from germline, CDR1 is SGHRS and CDR2 is YFSETQ. The CDR3 DNA reads TGCGCCAGCAGCCGCACTAGCGGGAGTATGGATGAGCAGTTCTTC. Its translation is CASSRTSGSMDEQFF.

The rearrangement links TRBV10-3 to TRBJ1-6, with D perhaps TRBD1 (5 bases). V was trimmed by 6 bases and J by 9 bases, leaving 18 bases between them. The CDR3 consists of 15 residues. Per the germline V gene, CDR1 is ENHRY and CDR2 is SYGVKD. CDR3 amino acids: CAISDPPGGGSPLHF. CDR3 coding DNA: TGTGCCATCAGCGACCCGCCGGGGGGGGGTTCACCCCTCCACTTT.

In this sample, this clone turned up a few times. V usage is TRBV7-8 and J usage is TRBJ1-1; maybe TRBD1 (5 bases). In germline, CDR1 is SGHVS, CDR2 FQNEAQ. CDR3 length: 13 residues. Trimming removed 4 bases at V and 4 bases at J, with 10 bases between. The chain's CDR3 is CASSSARGTEAFF. In nucleotides, the CDR3 is TGTGCCAGCAGCTCGGCTAGGGGCACTGAAGCTTTCTTT.

The chain uses TRBV28 and TRBJ1-1, with TRBD1 matching over 8 bases. V lost 6 bases, J lost 3 bases, and 6 bases stayed unmatched. CDR3 size: 14 residues. Looked up from germline, CDR1 is MDHEN and CDR2 is SYDVKM. The CDR3 nucleotides read TGTGCCAGCAGACGGACAGGGCTTGACACTGAAGCTTTCTTT. It codes for CASRRTGLDTEAFF.

The chain uses TRBV10-3 and TRBJ2-7; TRBD1 might be the D (6 bases). Germline assignment: CDR1 ENHRY and CDR2 SYGVKD. Trimming pared 11 bases from V and 5 bases from J, leaving 19 bases between. The CDR3 runs to 13 residues. The CDR3 DNA reads as TGTGCCGCAAAACAGTTTCACAGGGACGAGCAGTACTTC. Protein: CAAKQFHRDEQYF.

The chain recombines TRBV2 with TRBJ2-7, with D possibly TRBD2 on 5 matching bases. V was clipped by 7 bases and J by 0 bases, with 22 bases between them. Germline V lookup: CDR1 SNHLY, CDR2 FYNNEI. There are 17 residues in the CDR3. The CDR3 loop is CASKSRRVPTNSYEQYF. The DNA for the CDR3 is TGTGCCAGCAAGTCGAGGCGGGTCCCCACTAACTCCTACGAGCAGTACTTC.

The chain links TRBV6-5 to TRBJ1-2; 7 positions match TRBD1. The CDR3 runs 15 residues. Germline V lookup: CDR1 MNHEY, CDR2 SVGAGI. Trimming took 3 bases from V and 8 from J; bases not matched to a gene: 12. The CDR3 loop reads CASSYSVSQGNGYTF. DNA for the CDR3: TGTGCCAGCAGTTATTCCGTCTCACAGGGGAACGGCTACACCTTC.

The J gene is TRBJ2-7, the V gene TRBV3-1 (or the pseudogene TRBV3-2); no clear D. This CDR3 is 18 amino acids long. Germline V gene lookup returns CDR1 LGHDT and CDR2 YNNKEL (reference sequence). Trimming took 1 base from V and 2 from J, leaving 21 bases between them. CDR3 DNA sequence: TGTGCCAGCAGCCAAGCCCCCGCTGCTCCCCTTGGCCCCTACGAGCAGTACTTC. Encoded protein: CASSQAPAAPLGPYEQYF.

In this sample, this clone turned up a few times. The genes are TRBV7-3 and TRBJ2-6; 8 nucleotides match TRBD1. Trimming took 2 bases from V and 0 from J; bases not matched to a gene: 15. The CDR3 contains 21 residues. Germline CDR1 and CDR2: SGHTA and FQGTGA. The CDR3 DNA sequence: TGTGCCAGCAGCTTACCGTTGAGACCCGGGACAGGAGTCTCTGGGGCCAACGTCCTGACTTTC. Protein sequence: CASSLPLRPGTGVSGANVLTF.

V usage is TRBV28 and J usage is TRBJ1-1, with TRBD1 matching over 7 bases. The CDR3 is 13 residues long. The junction had 11 bases not matched to a gene; V was cut back by 6 bases and J by 10 bases. Germline lookup yields CDR1 MDHEN and CDR2 SYDVKM. The CDR3 DNA reads as TGTGCCAGCAGGCCTCCGGACAGGACCCGAGCTTTCTTT. This encodes CASRPPDRTRAFF.

V and J are TRBV24-1 and TRBJ2-1; 14 bases match TRBD2. The CDR3 extends over 19 amino acids. Germline-derived CDR1 and CDR2 are KGHDR and SFDVKD. Trimming removed 6 bases from V and 0 bases from J; junction bases left unmatched: 9. This CDR3 is CATSNGAGTSGSSYNEQFF. The CDR3 DNA is TGTGCCACCAGTAACGGTGCCGGGACTAGCGGGAGCTCCTACAATGAGCAGTTCTTC.

This clone was observed a few times. V and J are TRBV4-1 and TRBJ2-2, with 11 bases identical to TRBD1. The CDR3 loop spans 15 amino acids. Germline loops: CDR1 MGHRA, CDR2 YSYEKL. The V segment lost 3 bases and the J segment 6 bases; nucleotides outside the gene matches: 3. For the CDR3, the DNA is TGCGCCAGCAGCCAGCCGGGACAGGGGGCCGGGGAGCTGTTTTTT. It is translated as CASSQPGQGAGELFF.

Remarks on this clone: The junction departs from the called germline gene at one end, perhaps through a read error. The genes are TRBV5-5 and TRBJ2-7; 11 nucleotides line up with TRBD1. The CDR3 extends over 14 amino acids. Germline V gives CDR1 SGHKS, CDR2 YYEKEE (reference sequence). The CDR3 region is CARSLGGQGGEQYF. In DNA, the CDR3 is TGTGCCCGCAGCCTGGGGGGACAGGGGGGCGAGCAGTACTTC. Based on the CDR3 plus reference TRBV5-5 and TRBJ2-7, the full variable domain is DAGVTQSPTHLIKTRGQQVTLRCSPISGHKSVSWYQQVLGQGPQFIFQYYEKEERGRGNFPDRFSARQFPNYSSELNVNALLLGDSALYLCARSLGGQGGEQYFGPGTRLTVT.

This chain uses TRBV27 with TRBJ2-3, with D hard to call. Looked up from germline, CDR1 is MNHEY and CDR2 is SMNVEV (reference sequence). V lost 2 bases and J lost 0, with 6 bases in between. There are 14 residues in the CDR3. The CDR3 sequence: CASSLTTSTDTQYF. For the CDR3, the DNA is TGTGCCAGCAGTTTAACCACTAGCACAGATACGCAGTATTTT.

This chain uses TRBV6-5 with TRBJ2-7, with 7 bases that match TRBD1. The V gene end was trimmed by 6 bases and the J gene end by 2 bases; junction bases not matched to a gene: 7. This CDR3 is built from 14 residues. The germline V gene encodes CDR1 MNHEY and CDR2 SVGAGI. The CDR3 DNA follows: TGTGCCAGCAGCTCCTGGGACAGTACCTACGAGCAGTACTTC. This codes for CASSSWDSTYEQYF.